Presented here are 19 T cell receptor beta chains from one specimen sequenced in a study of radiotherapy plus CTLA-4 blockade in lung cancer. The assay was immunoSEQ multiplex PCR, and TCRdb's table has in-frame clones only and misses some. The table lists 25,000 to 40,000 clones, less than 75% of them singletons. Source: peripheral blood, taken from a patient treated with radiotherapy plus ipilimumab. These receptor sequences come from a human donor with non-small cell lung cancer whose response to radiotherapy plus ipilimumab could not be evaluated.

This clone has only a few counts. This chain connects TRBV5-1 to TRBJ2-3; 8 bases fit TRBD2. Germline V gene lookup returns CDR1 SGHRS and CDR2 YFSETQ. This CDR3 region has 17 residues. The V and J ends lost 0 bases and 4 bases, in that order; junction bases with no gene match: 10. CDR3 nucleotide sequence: TGCGCCAGCAGCTTGGCCATCAGCGGGAGTAGGGCAGATACGCAGTATTTT. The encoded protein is CASSLAISGSRADTQYF.

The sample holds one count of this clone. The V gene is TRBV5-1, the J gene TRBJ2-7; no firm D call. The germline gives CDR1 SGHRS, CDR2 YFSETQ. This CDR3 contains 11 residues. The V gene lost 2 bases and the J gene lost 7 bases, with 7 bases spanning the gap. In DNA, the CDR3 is TGCGCCAGCAGCTTCTCGGGTGAGCAGTACTTC. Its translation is CASSFSGEQYF.

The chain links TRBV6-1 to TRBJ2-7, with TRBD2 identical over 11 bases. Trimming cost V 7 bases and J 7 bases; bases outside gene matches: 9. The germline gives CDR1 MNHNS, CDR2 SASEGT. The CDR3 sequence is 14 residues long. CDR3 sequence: CASTKTSGTGEQYF. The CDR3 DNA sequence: TGTGCCAGCACCAAGACTAGCGGGACAGGAGAGCAGTACTTC.

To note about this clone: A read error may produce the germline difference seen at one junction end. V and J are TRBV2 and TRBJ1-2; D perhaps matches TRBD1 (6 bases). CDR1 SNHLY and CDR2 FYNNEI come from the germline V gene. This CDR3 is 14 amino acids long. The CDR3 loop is CVSSGQLANYGYTF. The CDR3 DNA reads TGTGTCAGCAGTGGACAGCTGGCTAACTATGGCTACACCTTC.

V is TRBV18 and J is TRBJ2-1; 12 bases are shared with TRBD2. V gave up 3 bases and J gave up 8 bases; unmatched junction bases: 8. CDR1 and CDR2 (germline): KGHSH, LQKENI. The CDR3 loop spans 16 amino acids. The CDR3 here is CASSPPSSGRGYEQFF. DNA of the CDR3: TGTGCCAGCTCACCTCCTTCTAGCGGGAGGGGGTATGAGCAGTTCTTC.

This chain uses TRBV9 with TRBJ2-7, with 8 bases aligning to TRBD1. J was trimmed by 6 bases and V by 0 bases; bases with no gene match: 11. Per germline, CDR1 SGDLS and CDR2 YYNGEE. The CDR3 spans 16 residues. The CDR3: CASSVGVTGENSEQYF. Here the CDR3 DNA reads TGTGCCAGCAGCGTAGGCGTGACAGGGGAGAACTCCGAGCAGTACTTC. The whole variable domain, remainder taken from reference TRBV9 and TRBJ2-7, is DSGVTQTPKHLITATGQRVTLRCSPRSGDLSVYWYQQSLDQGLQFLIQYYNGEERAKGNILERFSAQQFPDLHSELNLSSLELGDSALYFCASSVGVTGENSEQYFGPGTRLTVT.

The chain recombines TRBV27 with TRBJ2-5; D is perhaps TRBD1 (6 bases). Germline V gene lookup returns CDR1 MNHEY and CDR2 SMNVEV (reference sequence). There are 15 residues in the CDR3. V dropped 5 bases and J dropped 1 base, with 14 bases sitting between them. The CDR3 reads CASSPRRGGQETQYF. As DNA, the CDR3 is TGTGCCAGCAGTCCGCGCCGAGGGGGCCAAGAGACCCAGTACTTC.

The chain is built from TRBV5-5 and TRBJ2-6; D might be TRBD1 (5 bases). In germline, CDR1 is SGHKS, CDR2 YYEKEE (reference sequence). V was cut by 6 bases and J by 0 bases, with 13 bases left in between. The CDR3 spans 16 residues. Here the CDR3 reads CASNYRFSSGANVLTF. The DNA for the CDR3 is TGTGCCAGCAATTACAGGTTTAGCTCTGGGGCCAACGTCCTGACTTTC.

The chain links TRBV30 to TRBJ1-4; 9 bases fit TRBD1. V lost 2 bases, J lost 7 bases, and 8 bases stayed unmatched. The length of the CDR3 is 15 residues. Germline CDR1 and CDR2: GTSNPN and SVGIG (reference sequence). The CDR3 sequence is CAWSQPGQGSEKLFF. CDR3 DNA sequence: TGTGCCTGGAGTCAACCGGGACAGGGAAGTGAAAAACTGTTTTTT.

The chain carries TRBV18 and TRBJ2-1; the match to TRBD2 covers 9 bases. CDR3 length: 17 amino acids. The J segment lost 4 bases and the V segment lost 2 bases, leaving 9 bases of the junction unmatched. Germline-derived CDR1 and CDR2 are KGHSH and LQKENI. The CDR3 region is CASSPSRREGRYNEQFF. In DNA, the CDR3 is TGTGCCAGCTCACCATCTCGGCGGGAGGGCCGTTACAATGAGCAGTTCTTC.

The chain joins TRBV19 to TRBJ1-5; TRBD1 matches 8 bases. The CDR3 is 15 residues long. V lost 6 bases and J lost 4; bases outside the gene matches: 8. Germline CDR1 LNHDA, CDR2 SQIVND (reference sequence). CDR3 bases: TGTGCCAGTAGGATTAACAGGGGGGAGAATCAGCCCCAGCATTTT. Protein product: CASRINRGENQPQHF.

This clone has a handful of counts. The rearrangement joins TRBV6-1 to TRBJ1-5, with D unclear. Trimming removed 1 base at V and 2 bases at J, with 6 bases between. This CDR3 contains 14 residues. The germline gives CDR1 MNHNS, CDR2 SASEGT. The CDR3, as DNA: TGTGCCAGCAGTGAAGAAACAGGCAATCAGCCCCAGCATTTT. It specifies CASSEETGNQPQHF.

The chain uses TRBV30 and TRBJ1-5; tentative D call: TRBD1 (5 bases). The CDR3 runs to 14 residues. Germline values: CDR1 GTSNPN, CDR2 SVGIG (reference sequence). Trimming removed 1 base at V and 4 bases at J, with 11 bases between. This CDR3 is CAWSASSGNQPQHF. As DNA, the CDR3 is TGTGCCTGGAGTGCCTCCTCAGGGAATCAGCCCCAGCATTTT.

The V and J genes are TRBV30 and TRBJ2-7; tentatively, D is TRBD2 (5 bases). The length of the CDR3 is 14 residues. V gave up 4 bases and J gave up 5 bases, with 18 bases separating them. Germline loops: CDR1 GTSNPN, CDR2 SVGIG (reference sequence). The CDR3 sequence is CAWTPRGSPDEQYF. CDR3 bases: TGTGCCTGGACTCCTAGAGGGAGCCCCGACGAGCAGTACTTC.

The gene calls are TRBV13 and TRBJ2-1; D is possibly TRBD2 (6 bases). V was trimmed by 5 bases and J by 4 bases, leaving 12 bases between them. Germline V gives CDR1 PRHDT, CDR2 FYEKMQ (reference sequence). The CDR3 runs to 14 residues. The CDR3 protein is CASSPGLIYNEQFF. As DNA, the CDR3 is TGTGCCAGCAGCCCCGGACTAATTTACAATGAGCAGTTCTTC.

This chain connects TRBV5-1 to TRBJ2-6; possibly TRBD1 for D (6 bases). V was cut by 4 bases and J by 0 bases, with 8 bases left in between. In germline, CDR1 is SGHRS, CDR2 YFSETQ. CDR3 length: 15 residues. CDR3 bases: TGCGCCAGCAGCGAGGACAGCTCTGGGGCCAACGTCCTGACTTTC. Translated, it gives CASSEDSSGANVLTF. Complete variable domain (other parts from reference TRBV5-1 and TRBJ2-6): KAGVTQTPRYLIKTRGQQVTLSCSPISGHRSVSWYQQTPGQGLQFLFEYFSETQRNKGNFPGRFSGRQFSNSRSEMNVSTLELGDSALYLCASSEDSSGANVLTFGAGSRLTVL.

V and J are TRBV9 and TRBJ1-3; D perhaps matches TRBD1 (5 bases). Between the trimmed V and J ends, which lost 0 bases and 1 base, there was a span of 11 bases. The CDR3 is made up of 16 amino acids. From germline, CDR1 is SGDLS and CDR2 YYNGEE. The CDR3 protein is CASSVVGGWSGNTIYF. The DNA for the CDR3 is TGTGCCAGCAGCGTAGTGGGGGGGTGGTCTGGAAACACCATATATTTT. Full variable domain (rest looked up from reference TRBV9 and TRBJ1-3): DSGVTQTPKHLITATGQRVTLRCSPRSGDLSVYWYQQSLDQGLQFLIQYYNGEERAKGNILERFSAQQFPDLHSELNLSSLELGDSALYFCASSVVGGWSGNTIYFGEGSWLTVV.

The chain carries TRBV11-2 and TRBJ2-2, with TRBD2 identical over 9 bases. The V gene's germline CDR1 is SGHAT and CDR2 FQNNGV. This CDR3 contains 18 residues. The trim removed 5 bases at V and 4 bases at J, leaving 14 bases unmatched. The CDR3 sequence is CASSPLGGGRAATGELFF. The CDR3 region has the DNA TGTGCCAGCAGCCCCCTGGGTGGCGGGAGGGCCGCCACCGGGGAGCTGTTTTTT.

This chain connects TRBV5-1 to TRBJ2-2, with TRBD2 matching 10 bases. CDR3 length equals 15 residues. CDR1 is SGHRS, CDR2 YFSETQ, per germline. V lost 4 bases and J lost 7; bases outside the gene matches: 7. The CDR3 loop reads CASSKLLAGGGELFF. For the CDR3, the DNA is TGCGCCAGCAGCAAGTTGTTAGCGGGAGGCGGGGAGCTGTTTTTT.